These 18 T cell receptor beta chains originate from one sample sequenced in a study of cytotoxic CD8 clonotypes in ibrutinib-treated CLL. Assay used: immunoSEQ multiplex PCR; TCRdb lists only in-frame clones, some missing. The table lists more than 110,000 clones, more than 75% of them singletons, with about 4.7% in the top ten. The material sequenced was PBMCs, taken after 24 months of ibrutinib treatment. The receptors come from a human donor with chronic lymphocytic leukemia.

The chain has TRBV5-1 and TRBJ2-7, with 9 bases matching TRBD1. The CDR3 consists of 17 residues. CDR1 and CDR2 (germline): SGHRS, YFSETQ. Losses at the gene ends were 0 bases for V and 1 base for J; bases not matched to a gene: 8. The CDR3 loop reads CASSLGLGTGISYEQYF. CDR3 bases: TGCGCCAGCAGCTTGGGGCTTGGGACAGGGATATCCTACGAGCAGTACTTC.

The rearrangement links TRBV6-4 to TRBJ2-1, with 8 nucleotides matching TRBD1. V trimming: 6 bases; J trimming: 5 bases; junction bases outside the gene matches: 12. CDR1 and CDR2 from the germline V gene are MRHNA and SNTAGT. The CDR3 totals 16 residues. DNA for the CDR3: TGTGCCAGCAGCCCCCTGGGGCAGGGGGCTCACAATGAGCAGTTCTTC. It translates to CASSPLGQGAHNEQFF.

This sequence joins TRBV6-7 and TRBJ2-7; no firm D call. TRBV6-7 is given ORF status, its function remaining uncertain. The CDR3 runs 14 residues. The V end was cut by 2 bases, the J end by 5 bases, with 13 bases between. The CDR3 spells CASSYVGSADEQYF. In nucleotides, the CDR3 is TGTGCCAGCAGTTACGTGGGCAGCGCCGACGAGCAGTACTTC.

The chain uses TRBV6-1 and TRBJ2-2; TRBD2 matches 8 bases. The CDR3 is 15 amino acids. V shed 8 bases, J shed 3 bases, and the junction held 8 bases outside the gene matches. Looked up from germline, CDR1 is MNHNS and CDR2 is SASEGT. The CDR3 coding sequence is TGTGCCAGCCGCCCGGGGGGGCCCGACACCGGGGAGCTGTTTTTT. Amino acid sequence: CASRPGGPDTGELFF.

J is TRBJ1-1 and V is TRBV7-8, with 7 bases aligning to TRBD1. Germline loops: CDR1 SGHVS, CDR2 FQNEAQ. After removal of 5 bases from V and 0 bases from J, the junction contained 6 bases not matched to a gene. This CDR3 comprises 15 residues. The CDR3: CASSPRDSMNTEAFF. Here the CDR3 DNA reads TGTGCCAGCAGCCCACGGGACAGCATGAACACTGAAGCTTTCTTT.

The J gene is TRBJ2-7, the V gene TRBV5-4; 11 bases fit TRBD1. Trimming cost V 4 bases and J 9 bases; bases outside gene matches: 12. Germline V gene sequence: CDR1 SGHNT, CDR2 YYREEE (reference sequence). The CDR3 is 15 residues long. The CDR3 bases are TGTGCCAGCAGCCCGACGGACAGGGGGCCAGTAGGGCAGTACTTC. It is translated as CASSPTDRGPVGQYF. Full variable domain (missing parts from reference TRBV5-4 and TRBJ2-7): ETGVTQSPTHLIKTRGQQVTLRCSSQSGHNTVSWYQQALGQGPQFIFQYYREEENGRGNFPPRFSGLQFPNYSSELNVNALELDDSALYLCASSPTDRGPVGQYFGPGTRLTVT.

The V gene is TRBV2, the J gene TRBJ1-6, with D perhaps matching TRBD1 (6 bases). CDR1 and CDR2 (germline): SNHLY, FYNNEI. The CDR3 contains 14 residues. Trimming shortened V by 3 bases and J by 10 bases, and 13 bases separated the two germline ends. The CDR3 sequence is CASSEVGADSPLHF. The CDR3 coding sequence is TGTGCCAGCAGTGAGGTGGGGGCAGACTCACCCCTCCACTTT.

The chain carries TRBV5-4 and TRBJ2-7, with D perhaps TRBD1 (6 bases). The CDR3 covers 14 residues. V dropped 0 bases and J dropped 2 bases, with 9 bases sitting between them. Germline V CDR1 and CDR2: SGHNT, YYREEE (reference sequence). CDR3: CASSLVGQAYEQYF. The CDR3, as DNA: TGTGCCAGCAGCTTGGTGGGACAAGCCTACGAGCAGTACTTC.

Concerning this clone itself: The sample contains more than one DNA sequence encoding this CDR3. The genes are TRBV18 and TRBJ2-5, with unresolved D. V gave up 3 bases and J gave up 1 base, with 3 bases separating them. The CDR3 spans 12 residues. From germline, CDR1 is KGHSH and CDR2 LQKENI. CDR3 loop: CASSPGQETQYF. The CDR3 coding sequence is TGTGCCAGCTCACCGGGCCAAGAGACCCAGTACTTC.

V and J are TRBV18 and TRBJ2-7; TRBD1 might be the D (8 bases). V shed 1 base and J shed 9 bases, with 13 bases lying between them. The germline CDR1 and CDR2 sequences are KGHSH and LQKENI. The CDR3 spans 13 residues. The CDR3 here is CASSPRQGRGQYF. CDR3 DNA sequence: TGTGCCAGCTCACCACGACAGGGGAGGGGGCAGTACTTC.

The table lists this clone with a few counts. The chain joins TRBV5-1 to TRBJ2-7; D is uncertain. V was trimmed by 5 bases and J by 7 bases, leaving 19 bases between them. CDR1 is SGHRS and CDR2 is YFSETQ in the germline V gene. The CDR3 totals 14 residues. Written as DNA, the CDR3 is TGCGCCAGCAGGCCTTTGCAGGCCTTAGGGGAGCAGTACTTC. The encoded protein is CASRPLQALGEQYF.

The chain links TRBV7-3 to TRBJ1-1; tentatively, D is TRBD1 (6 bases). The length of the CDR3 is 13 residues. CDR1 and CDR2 (germline): SGHTA, FQGTGA. V dropped 7 bases and J dropped 4 bases, with 13 bases sitting between them. CDR3 bases: TGTGCCAGCAAACAGGGAGGGGGCACTGAAGCTTTCTTT. It translates to CASKQGGGTEAFF.

The chain has TRBV18 and TRBJ1-4; D remains ambiguous. V dropped 6 bases and J dropped 6 bases, with 17 bases sitting between them. This CDR3 contains 15 residues. Germline V gene sequence: CDR1 KGHSH, CDR2 LQKENI. The CDR3 DNA reads as TGTGCCAGCTCCTCGGGCCGGGGAGGAGATGAAAAACTGTTTTTT. As protein: CASSSGRGGDEKLFF. Full variable domain (rest looked up from reference TRBV18 and TRBJ1-4): NAGVMQNPRHLVRRRGQEARLRCSPMKGHSHVYWYRQLPEEGLKFMVYLQKENIIDESGMPKERFSAEFPKEGPSILRIQQVVRGDSAAYFCASSSGRGGDEKLFFGSGTQLSVL.

This clone came up a few times. This chain links TRBV9 with TRBJ2-5; D might be TRBD2 (6 bases). Trimming shortened V by 0 bases and J by 2 bases, and 20 bases separated the two germline ends. In germline, CDR1 is SGDLS, CDR2 YYNGEE. CDR3 length: 18 amino acids. CDR3 residues: CASSVVRESEFLQETQYF. The CDR3 DNA is TGTGCCAGCAGCGTAGTTCGGGAGTCTGAGTTCCTACAAGAGACCCAGTACTTC.

V usage is TRBV4-2 and J usage is TRBJ2-2, with 12 bases matching TRBD2. Germline CDR1 is LGHNA and CDR2 is YNFKEQ. The V segment lost 0 bases and the J segment 9 bases; nucleotides outside the gene matches: 8. This CDR3 has 17 residues. The CDR3 loop reads CASSQELASGRGRELFF. In DNA form, the CDR3 reads TGTGCCAGCAGCCAAGAGTTGGCTAGCGGGAGGGGCCGGGAGCTGTTTTTT.

The chain couples TRBV11-1 to TRBJ2-5, with D unresolved. With 5 bases removed from V and 5 bases from J, the gap between germline ends came to 15 bases. Germline V lookup: CDR1 SGHAT, CDR2 FQDESV (reference sequence). There are 14 residues in the CDR3. CDR3 region: CASSPWSVGETQYF. CDR3 nucleotides: TGTGCCAGCAGCCCCTGGTCTGTCGGGGAGACCCAGTACTTC.

V gene TRBV5-1 combines with J gene TRBJ2-5; D uncertain. The CDR3 has 14 residues. V lost 4 bases and J 2 bases, leaving 12 bases between the germline ends. Germline V gene data show CDR1 as SGHRS and CDR2 as YFSETQ. CDR3 in amino acids: CASSLGTAQETQYF. The CDR3 nucleotides are TGCGCCAGCAGCCTGGGTACAGCGCAAGAGACCCAGTACTTC.

This clone was observed a handful of times. The genes are TRBV5-6 and TRBJ1-5, with D possibly matching TRBD1 (6 bases). The CDR3 is made up of 13 amino acids. Trimming shortened V by 3 bases and J by 5 bases, and 9 bases separated the two germline ends. The germline V gene encodes CDR1 SGHDT and CDR2 YYEEEE. The CDR3 sequence: CASSSGGDQPQHF. CDR3 sequence (DNA): TGTGCCAGCAGCTCCGGGGGCGATCAGCCCCAGCATTTT.